The 3 T cell receptor beta chains reported below all come from one sample, sequenced in a study of cytomegalovirus exposure and HLA in healthy donors. The PCR contained 60 Vbeta and 13 Jbeta primers. Sequencing was performed with immunoSEQ multiplex PCR; in TCRdb, only in-frame clones are kept and a portion is missing. The sample carries about 140,000 clones, roughly 80% recorded once. The sample comprised PBMCs. These receptors all stem from a man aged 35 to 55 in good health and CMV-seropositive.

The chain links TRBV9 to TRBJ2-3, with 8 bases fitting TRBD2. Germline trimming cut 0 bases from V and 1 base from J; bases unmatched to any gene: 4. The germline V gene has CDR1 SGDLS and CDR2 YYNGEE. The CDR3 spans 16 residues. CDR3 sequence reads: CASSVGASGRTDTQYF. The CDR3 DNA sequence: TGTGCCAGCAGCGTAGGGGCTAGCGGGCGCACAGATACGCAGTATTTT.

The chain links TRBV7-2 to TRBJ1-2, with no clear D. Trimming took 3 bases from V and 2 from J, leaving 13 bases between them. From germline, CDR1 is SGHTA and CDR2 FQGNSA. The CDR3 runs 15 residues. The CDR3 DNA sequence: TGTGCCAGCAGCTTTCGGGAGGGTAGGAACTATGGCTACACCTTC. It yields the protein CASSFREGRNYGYTF. Together with reference TRBV7-2 and TRBJ1-2, the CDR3 gives the full variable domain: GAGVSQSPSNKVTEKGKDVELRCDPISGHTALYWYRQSLGQGLEFLIYFQGNSAPDKSGLPSDRFSAERTGGSVSTLTIQRTQQEDSAVYLCASSFREGRNYGYTFGSGTRLTVV.

This clone was seen a handful of times. CDR3 residues: CASSQGLAGSLTDTQYF. The CDR3 DNA reads TGCGCCAGCAGCCAAGGACTAGCGGGGAGTCTCACAGATACGCAGTATTTT. The chain recombines TRBV4-3 with TRBJ2-3, with 11 bases aligning to TRBD2. Germline V gives CDR1 LGHNA, CDR2 YSLEER. CDR3 length: 17 amino acids. Germline trimming cut 1 base from V and 2 bases from J; bases unmatched to any gene: 5.